This T cell receptor beta chain stems from a study of vaccination effects on CD4 cells after COVID-19. At the level of the study: Samples that were drawn after vaccination came a median of 72 days after the second dose.

This CDR3 spans 17 amino acids. Looked up from germline, CDR1 is SGHVS and CDR2 is FNYEAQ. Trimming took 2 bases from V and 1 from J, leaving 17 bases between them. Remarks on this clone: Its antigen is unidentified.

ViraFEST used viral peptide pools to expand antigen-specific CD4+ T cells before sequencing. Investigators separated out CD4+ T cells once approximately 11 days of culture had passed. Everyone in the study got two shots of either the BNT162b2 or mRNA-1273 vaccine. Previously uninfected by SARS-CoV-2, the vaccine recipients also showed negative nucleocapsid antibodies. Fresh IL-2-containing medium replaced half the medium on days 3 and 7. Repertoires were generated with immunoSEQ multiplex PCR, while TCRdb's copy carries only in-frame clones and drops some. The sample contains about 28,000 clones, less than 85% of which appear only once.

This sample comprised CD4+ T cells from PBMCs cultured with HCoV-NL63 spike peptides, obtained after COVID-19 vaccination. V and J are TRBV7-6 and TRBJ1-1, with a possible D match to TRBD1 (6 bases). The TCR was taken from a human donor who received a COVID-19 vaccine. The CDR3 coding sequence is TGTGCCAGCAGCTTATTTGGCCAGGGGACTAAGAACACTGAAGCTTTCTTT. Translated, it gives CASSLFGQGTKNTEAFF.